A selection of T cell receptor beta chains follows, all from one sample in a study of shared clonotypes between healthy human individuals. The table came from immunoSEQ multiplex PCR; TCRdb's copy has only in-frame clones and leaves some out. The data contain a few million clones, 85% to 95% of them singletons. Sequenced: naive CD4+ T cells from PBMCs. The source is a young man in good health. Some clones in this sample may be carry-over from other donors' samples. Each CDR3 is given with its conserved first and last residue. The D gene is left open where the match is weak. Size is stated for part of the rows, as once, few or many counts, or as a class when the clone is expanded.

>TRBV14|NA|TRBD2|TRBJ2-7
TGTGCCAGCAGCCAAGGAAGATCGGGCTTTGACCCCTACAGCGGGAGGGTCTCCTACGAGCAGTACTTC
CASSQGRSGFDPYSGRVSYEQYF
>TRBV28|once|TRBD1|TRBJ1-2
TGTGCCAGCAGTTTCCCTCCCGGGACAGAAGATAACTATGGCTACACCTTC
CASSFPPGTEDNYGYTF
>TRBV10-1|NA|NA|TRBJ2-5
TGCGCCAGCAAGGACGGCCAAGAGACCCAGTACTTC
CASKDGQETQYF
>TRBV9|few|NA|TRBJ1-5
TGTGCCAGCAGCGTAGATTGGCAGAGCAATCAGCCCCAGCATTTT
CASSVDWQSNQPQHF
>TRBV4-1|NA|NA|TRBJ1-5
TGCGCCAGCAGCCAAGTTCCGGAGGCCATCTATAGCAATCAGCCCCAGCATTTT
CASSQVPEAIYSNQPQHF
>TRBV7-2|NA|TRBD2|TRBJ2-3
TGTGCCAGCAGCCTAAGTAGCGGGAGAGGAGCAGATACGCAGTATTTT
CASSLSSGRGADTQYF
>TRBV18|NA|NA|TRBJ2-1
TGTGCCAGCTCATCGTCTCTTCTAGCGTTTAACAATGAGCAGTTCTTC
CASSSSLLAFNNEQFF
>TRBV29-1|NA|NA|TRBJ2-4
TGCAGCGGAAGCGTAGCCAAAAACATTCAGTACTTC
CSGSVAKNIQYF
>TRBV4-1|NA|NA|TRBJ2-5
TGCGCCAGCAGCCAATTGGCGGGAACAAAGACCCAGTACTTC
CASSQLAGTKTQYF
>TRBV5-1|NA|TRBD2|TRBJ2-4
TGCGCCAGCAGCCTGAACGGCAGGGAGGGCATTCAGTACTTC
CASSLNGREGIQYF
>TRBV7-2|NA|TRBD1|TRBJ2-7
TGTGCCAGCAGCTTAGAGCGGACAGGAAGGCAGTACTTC
CASSLERTGRQYF
>TRBV15|once|NA|TRBJ2-7
TGTGCCACCAGCAGAGATCGGAGGAGGAGCTCCTACGAGCAGTACTTC
CATSRDRRRSSYEQYF